This record concerns one T cell receptor beta chain sequence. Its antigen remains unidentified. This specimen belongs to a study of Tregs in tolerant kidney transplant recipients. Study-level results: This study did not directly address biological reproducibility. The most relevant donor-specific Treg TCRbeta repertoire apparently came from expansion with activated donor B cells.

Sequencing used immunoSEQ multiplex PCR; TCRdb keeps in-frame clones, though not all of them. Of approximately 43,000 clones listed, less than 95% are singletons. The V gene lost 3 bases and the J gene lost 0 bases, with 9 bases spanning the gap. The CDR3 extends over 15 amino acids. In germline, CDR1 is LNHNV, CDR2 YYDKDF (reference sequence). Unstimulated Tregs (CD4+CD25+CD127-) and CD4+CD25- non-Tregs were sorted from PBMCs. Thawed PBMCs were rested overnight at 37°C with 200 to 250 IU/ml IL-2 before regulatory T cell sorting. Sequences were obtained from Tregs from blood. This chain links TRBV15 with TRBJ1-5; D might be TRBD1 (5 bases). The sequence came from a human donor in good health. CDR3 residues: CATSRGDYSNQPQHF. CDR3 bases: TGTGCCACCAGCAGGGGGGACTATAGCAATCAGCCCCAGCATTTT.